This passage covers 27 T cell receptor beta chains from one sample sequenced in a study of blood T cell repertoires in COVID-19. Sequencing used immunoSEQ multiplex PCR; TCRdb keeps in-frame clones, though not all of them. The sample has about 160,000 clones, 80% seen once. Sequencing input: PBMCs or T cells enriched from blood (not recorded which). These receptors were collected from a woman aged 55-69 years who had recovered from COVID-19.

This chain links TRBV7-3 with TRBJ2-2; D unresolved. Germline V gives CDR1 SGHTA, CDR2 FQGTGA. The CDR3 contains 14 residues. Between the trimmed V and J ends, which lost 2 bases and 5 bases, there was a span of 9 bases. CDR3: CASSLRSATGELFF. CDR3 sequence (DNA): TGTGCCAGCAGCTTACGTTCAGCGACCGGGGAGCTGTTTTTT.

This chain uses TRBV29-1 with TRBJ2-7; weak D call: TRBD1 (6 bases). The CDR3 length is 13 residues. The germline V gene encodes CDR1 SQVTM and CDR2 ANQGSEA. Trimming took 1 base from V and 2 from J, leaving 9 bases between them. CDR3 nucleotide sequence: TGCAGCGTTGAAGCGGACAGAACCTACGAGCAGTACTTC. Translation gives CSVEADRTYEQYF.

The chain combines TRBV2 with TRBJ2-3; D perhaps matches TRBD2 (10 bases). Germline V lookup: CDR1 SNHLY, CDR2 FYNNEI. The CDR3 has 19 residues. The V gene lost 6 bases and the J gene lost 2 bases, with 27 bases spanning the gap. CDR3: CASRRDRVSGGKITDTQYF. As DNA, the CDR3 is TGTGCCAGCAGGAGGGACAGGGTTAGCGGGGGGAAGATCACAGATACGCAGTATTTT.

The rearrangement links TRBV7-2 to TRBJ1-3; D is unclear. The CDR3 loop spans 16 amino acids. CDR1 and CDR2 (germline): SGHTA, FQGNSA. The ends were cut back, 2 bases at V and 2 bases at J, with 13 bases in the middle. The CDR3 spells CASSLISGPTGNTIYF. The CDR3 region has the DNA TGTGCCAGCAGCTTAATAAGTGGCCCCACTGGAAACACCATATATTTT.

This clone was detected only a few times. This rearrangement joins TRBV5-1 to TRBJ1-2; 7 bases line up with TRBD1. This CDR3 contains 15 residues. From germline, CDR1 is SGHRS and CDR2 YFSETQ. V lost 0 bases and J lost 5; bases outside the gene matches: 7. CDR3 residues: CASSLAEGGGYGYTF. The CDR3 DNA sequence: TGCGCCAGCAGCTTGGCCGAAGGGGGCGGGTATGGCTACACCTTC.

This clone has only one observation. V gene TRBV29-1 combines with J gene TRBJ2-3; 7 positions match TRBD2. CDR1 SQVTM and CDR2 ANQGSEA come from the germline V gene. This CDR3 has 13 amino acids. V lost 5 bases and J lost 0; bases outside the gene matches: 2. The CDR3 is CSVLGGSTDTQYF. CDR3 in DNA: TGCAGCGTTCTCGGGGGGAGCACAGATACGCAGTATTTT.

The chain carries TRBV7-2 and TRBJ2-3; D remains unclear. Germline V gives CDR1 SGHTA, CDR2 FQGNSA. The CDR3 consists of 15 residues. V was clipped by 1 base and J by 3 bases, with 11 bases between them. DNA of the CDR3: TGTGCCAGCAGCTTAGAGCTGGCGGAGACAGATACGCAGTATTTT. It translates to CASSLELAETDTQYF.

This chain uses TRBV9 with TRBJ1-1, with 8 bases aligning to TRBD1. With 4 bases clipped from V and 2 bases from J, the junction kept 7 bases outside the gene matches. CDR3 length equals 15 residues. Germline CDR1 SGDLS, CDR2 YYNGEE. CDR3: CASSFRTGGNTEAFF. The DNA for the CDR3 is TGTGCCAGCAGCTTCCGCACAGGGGGAAACACTGAAGCTTTCTTT.

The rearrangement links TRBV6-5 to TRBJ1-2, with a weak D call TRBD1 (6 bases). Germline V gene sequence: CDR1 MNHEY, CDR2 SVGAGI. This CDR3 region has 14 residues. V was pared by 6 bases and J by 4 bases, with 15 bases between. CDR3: CASRIPGHPYGYTF. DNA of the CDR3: TGTGCCAGCAGGATTCCGGGACATCCCTATGGCTACACCTTC.

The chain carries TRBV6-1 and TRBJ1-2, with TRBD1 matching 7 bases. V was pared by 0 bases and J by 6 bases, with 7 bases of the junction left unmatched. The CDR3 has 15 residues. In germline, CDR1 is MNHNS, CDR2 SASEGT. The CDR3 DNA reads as TGTGCCAGCAGTGAAGCGGCAGGGGGAAGAAATGGCTACACCTTC. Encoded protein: CASSEAAGGRNGYTF.

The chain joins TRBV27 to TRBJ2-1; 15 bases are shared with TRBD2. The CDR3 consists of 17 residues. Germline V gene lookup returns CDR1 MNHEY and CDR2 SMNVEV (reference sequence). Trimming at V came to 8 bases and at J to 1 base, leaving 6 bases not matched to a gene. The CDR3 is CASSGLAGGPSYNEQFF. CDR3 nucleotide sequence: TGTGCCAGCTCAGGACTAGCGGGGGGGCCGTCCTACAATGAGCAGTTCTTC.

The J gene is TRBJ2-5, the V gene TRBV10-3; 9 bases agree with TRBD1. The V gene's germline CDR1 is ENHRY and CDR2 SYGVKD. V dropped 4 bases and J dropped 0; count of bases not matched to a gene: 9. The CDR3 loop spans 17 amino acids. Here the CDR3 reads CAISGGGQGFDQETQYF. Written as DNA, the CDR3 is TGTGCCATCAGTGGGGGGGGACAGGGCTTCGACCAAGAGACCCAGTACTTC.

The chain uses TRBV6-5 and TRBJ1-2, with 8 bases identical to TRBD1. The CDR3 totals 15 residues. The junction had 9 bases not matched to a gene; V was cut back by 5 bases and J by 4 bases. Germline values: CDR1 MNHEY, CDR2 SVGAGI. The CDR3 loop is CASSPRTGYGYGYTF. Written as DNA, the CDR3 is TGTGCCAGCAGTCCTCGGACAGGGTATGGCTATGGCTACACCTTC.

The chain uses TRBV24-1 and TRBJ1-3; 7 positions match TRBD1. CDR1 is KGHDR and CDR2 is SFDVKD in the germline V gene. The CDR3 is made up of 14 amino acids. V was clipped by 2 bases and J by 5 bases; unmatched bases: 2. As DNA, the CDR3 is TGTGCCACCAGTGATTCGGGACAGCGAAACACCATATATTTT. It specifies CATSDSGQRNTIYF.

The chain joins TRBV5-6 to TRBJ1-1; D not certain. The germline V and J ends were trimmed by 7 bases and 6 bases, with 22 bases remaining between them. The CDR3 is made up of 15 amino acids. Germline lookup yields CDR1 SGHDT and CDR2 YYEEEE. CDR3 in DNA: TGTGCCAGCGGAGATCCGGGTTCCGCCGGGTCTGAAGCTTTCTTT. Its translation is CASGDPGSAGSEAFF. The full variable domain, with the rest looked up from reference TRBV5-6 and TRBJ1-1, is DAGVTQSPTHLIKTRGQQVTLRCSPKSGHDTVSWYQQALGQGPQFIFQYYEEEERQRGNFPDRFSGHQFPNYSSELNVNALLLGDSALYLCASGDPGSAGSEAFFGQGTRLTVV.

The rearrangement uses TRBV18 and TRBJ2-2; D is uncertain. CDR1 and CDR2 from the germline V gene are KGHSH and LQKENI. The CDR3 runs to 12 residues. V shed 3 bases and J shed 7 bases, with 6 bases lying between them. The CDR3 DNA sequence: TGTGCCAGCTCACCTTCACTCGGGGAGCTGTTTTTT. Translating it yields CASSPSLGELFF. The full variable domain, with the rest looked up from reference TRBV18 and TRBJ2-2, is NAGVMQNPRHLVRRRGQEARLRCSPMKGHSHVYWYRQLPEEGLKFMVYLQKENIIDESGMPKERFSAEFPKEGPSILRIQQVVRGDSAAYFCASSPSLGELFFGEGSRLTVL.

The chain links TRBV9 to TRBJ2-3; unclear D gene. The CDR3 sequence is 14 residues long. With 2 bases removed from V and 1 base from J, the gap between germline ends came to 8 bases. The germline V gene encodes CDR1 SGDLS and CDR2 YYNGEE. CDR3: CASSVAGRTDTQYF. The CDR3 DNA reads TGTGCCAGCAGCGTGGCAGGCCGCACAGATACGCAGTATTTT.

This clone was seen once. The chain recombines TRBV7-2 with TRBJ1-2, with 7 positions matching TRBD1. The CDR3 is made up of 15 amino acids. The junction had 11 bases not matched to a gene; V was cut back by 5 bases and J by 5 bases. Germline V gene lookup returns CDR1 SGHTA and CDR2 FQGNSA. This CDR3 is CASSLSTGTMYGYTF. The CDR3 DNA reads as TGTGCCAGCAGCCTATCGACAGGGACGATGTATGGCTACACCTTC. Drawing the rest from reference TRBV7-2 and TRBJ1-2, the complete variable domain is GAGVSQSPSNKVTEKGKDVELRCDPISGHTALYWYRQSLGQGLEFLIYFQGNSAPDKSGLPSDRFSAERTGGSVSTLTIQRTQQEDSAVYLCASSLSTGTMYGYTFGSGTRLTVV.

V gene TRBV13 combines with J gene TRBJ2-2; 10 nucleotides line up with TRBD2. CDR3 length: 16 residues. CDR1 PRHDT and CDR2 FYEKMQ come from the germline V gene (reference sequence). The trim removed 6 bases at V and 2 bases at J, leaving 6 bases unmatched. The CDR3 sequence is CASRPLAGPNTGELFF. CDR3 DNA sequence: TGTGCCAGCAGACCACTAGCGGGGCCCAACACCGGGGAGCTGTTTTTT.

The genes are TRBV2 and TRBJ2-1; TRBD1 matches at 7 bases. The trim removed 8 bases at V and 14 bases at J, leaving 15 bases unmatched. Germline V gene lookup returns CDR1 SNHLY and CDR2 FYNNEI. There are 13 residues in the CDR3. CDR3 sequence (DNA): TGTGCCAGCGGTAGCCGACAGGGATTGTGGGAGTTCTTC. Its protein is CASGSRQGLWEFF.

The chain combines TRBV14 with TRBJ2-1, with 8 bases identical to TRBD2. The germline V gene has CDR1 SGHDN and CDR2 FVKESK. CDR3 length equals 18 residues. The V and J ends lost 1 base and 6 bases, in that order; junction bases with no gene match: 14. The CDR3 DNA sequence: TGTGCCAGCAGCCAAGCTATTCTCCGGGGGGGCGTTTCCAATGAGCAGTTCTTC. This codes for CASSQAILRGGVSNEQFF.

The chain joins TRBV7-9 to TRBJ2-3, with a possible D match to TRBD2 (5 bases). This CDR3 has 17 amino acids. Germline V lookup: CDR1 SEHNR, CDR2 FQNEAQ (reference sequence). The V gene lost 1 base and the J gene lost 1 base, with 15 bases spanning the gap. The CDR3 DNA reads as TGTGCCAGCAGCTTAGAGTGGACTTCTGGAGGCACAGATACGCAGTATTTT. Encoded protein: CASSLEWTSGGTDTQYF. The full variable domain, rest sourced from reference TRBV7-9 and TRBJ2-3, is DTGVSQNPRHKITKRGQNVTFRCDPISEHNRLYWYRQTLGQGPEFLTYFQNEAQLEKSRLLSDRFSAERPKGSFSTLEIQRTEQGDSAMYLCASSLEWTSGGTDTQYFGPGTRLTVL.

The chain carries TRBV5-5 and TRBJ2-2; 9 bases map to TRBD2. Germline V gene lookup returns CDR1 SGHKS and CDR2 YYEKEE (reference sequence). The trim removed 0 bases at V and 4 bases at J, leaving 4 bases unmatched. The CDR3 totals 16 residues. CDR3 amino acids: CASSLGLAAPTGELFF. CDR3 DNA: TGTGCCAGCAGCTTGGGACTAGCGGCGCCCACCGGGGAGCTGTTTTTT.

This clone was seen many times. CDR3 in amino acids: CASTRTGAGNTIYF. The CDR3 DNA sequence: TGTGCCAGCACCAGGACAGGGGCTGGAAACACCATATATTTT. This chain joins TRBV14 and TRBJ1-3, with TRBD1 matching 9 bases. The ends lost 7 bases at V and 2 bases at J; junction bases unmatched: 3. This CDR3 is 14 amino acids long. Germline V gene data show CDR1 as SGHDN and CDR2 as FVKESK.

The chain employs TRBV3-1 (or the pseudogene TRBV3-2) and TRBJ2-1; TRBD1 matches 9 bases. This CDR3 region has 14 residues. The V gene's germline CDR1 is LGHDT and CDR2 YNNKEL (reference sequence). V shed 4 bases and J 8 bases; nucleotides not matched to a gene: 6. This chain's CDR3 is CASSLRQGGHEQFF. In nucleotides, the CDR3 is TGTGCCAGCAGCCTAAGACAGGGGGGTCATGAGCAGTTCTTC.

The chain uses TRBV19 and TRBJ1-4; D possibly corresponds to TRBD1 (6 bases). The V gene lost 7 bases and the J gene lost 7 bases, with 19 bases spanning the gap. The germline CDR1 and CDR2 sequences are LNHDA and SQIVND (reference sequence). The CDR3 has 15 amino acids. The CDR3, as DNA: TGTGCCAGTACCACACAGGGACTAATAGGTGAAAAACTGTTTTTT. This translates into CASTTQGLIGEKLFF. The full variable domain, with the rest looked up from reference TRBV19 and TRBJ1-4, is DGGITQSPKYLFRKEGQNVTLSCEQNLNHDAMYWYRQDPGQGLRLIYYSQIVNDFQKGDIAEGYSVSREKKESFPLTVTSAQKNPTAFYLCASTTQGLIGEKLFFGSGTQLSVL.

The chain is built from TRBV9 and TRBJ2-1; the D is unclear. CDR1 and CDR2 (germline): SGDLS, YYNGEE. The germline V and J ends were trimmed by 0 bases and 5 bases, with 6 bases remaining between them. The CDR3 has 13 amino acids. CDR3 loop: CASSVAPNNEQFF. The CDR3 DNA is TGTGCCAGCAGCGTAGCACCTAACAATGAGCAGTTCTTC. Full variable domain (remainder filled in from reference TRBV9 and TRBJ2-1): DSGVTQTPKHLITATGQRVTLRCSPRSGDLSVYWYQQSLDQGLQFLIQYYNGEERAKGNILERFSAQQFPDLHSELNLSSLELGDSALYFCASSVAPNNEQFFGPGTRLTVL.